This T cell receptor (beta chain) comes out of a study of T cells after yellow fever vaccination. Study observations and caveats: Some clonotypes were seen in both the CD4 and the CD8 compartments. These made up a small share and likely arose from convergent recombination.

TCRdb ran MiXCR on the 5' RACE reads and lists one entry per CDR3 protein. The table records about 350,000 distinct CDR3 sequences, 12% of them present only once. This CDR3 has 15 amino acids. Per the germline V gene, CDR1 is SGHVS and CDR2 is FNYEAQ. Trimming stripped 5 bases from V and 1 base from J, with 11 bases between. In its sample, this clonotype was seen a few times. Antigen unknown. The chain combines TRBV7-6 with TRBJ2-2; D is perhaps TRBD1 or TRBD2 (5 bases each). This receptor was taken from a man between 18 and 29 years old who received the YFV17D yellow fever vaccine. Sample: CD4+ T cells sorted from PBMCs, taken 15 days after the yellow fever booster vaccination. The CDR3 region is CASSQGRGNTGELFF. The CDR3, as DNA: TGTGCCAGCAGCCAGGGACGTGGGAACACCGGGGAGCTGTTTTTT.